The 22 T cell receptor beta chains below come from one sample, sequenced in a study of Ad26.COV2.S vaccination and SARS-CoV-2 variants. Treatment here: 15 to 20 received Ad26.COV2.S at low or high dose, single or two shots; roughly five received placebo; per-sample allocation not given. After the first vaccine or placebo injection, samples were drawn on day 63. Sequenced by immunoSEQ multiplex PCR; TCRdb stores in-frame clones only, minus some. The data contain 350,000 to 500,000 clones, 80% to 95% of them singletons. The source material was peripheral blood, sampled in a trial of Ad26.COV2.S vaccine versus placebo. The source of these receptors is a person aged 18-65 years who received the Ad26.COV2.S COVID-19 vaccine or a placebo.

This rearrangement joins TRBV5-6 to TRBJ1-2; D is ambiguous. V was trimmed by 4 bases and J by 1 base, leaving 17 bases between them. The CDR3 has 16 amino acids. In germline, CDR1 is SGHDT, CDR2 YYEEEE. CDR3 residues: CASSEVDGNFNYGYTF. As DNA, the CDR3 is TGTGCCAGCAGCGAAGTGGACGGGAATTTTAACTATGGCTACACCTTC.

This rearrangement joins TRBV28 to TRBJ2-5, with D unclear. Trimming removed 5 bases from V and 7 bases from J, with 8 bases in between. Germline lookup yields CDR1 MDHEN and CDR2 SYDVKM. The CDR3 consists of 11 residues. The CDR3 sequence is CASSGSGTQYF. CDR3 sequence (DNA): TGTGCCAGCAGTGGGTCCGGGACCCAGTACTTC. The full variable domain, its missing parts supplied by reference TRBV28 and TRBJ2-5, is DVKVTQSSRYLVKRTGEKVFLECVQDMDHENMFWYRQDPGLGLRLIYFSYDVKMKEKGDIPEGYSVSREKKERFSLILESASTNQTSMYLCASSGSGTQYFGPGTRLLVL.

This clone showed up just once. V gene TRBV6-5 combines with J gene TRBJ2-1, with 7 bases identical to TRBD1. With 7 bases clipped from V and 5 bases from J, the junction kept 8 bases outside the gene matches. The CDR3 spans 14 residues. The germline V gene encodes CDR1 MNHEY and CDR2 SVGAGI. The CDR3: CASTQGPTNNEQFF. CDR3 nucleotides: TGTGCCAGCACACAGGGGCCAACAAACAATGAGCAGTTCTTC.

J is TRBJ2-3 and V is TRBV18; 11 bases map to TRBD2. CDR1 is KGHSH, CDR2 LQKENI, per germline. The trim removed 4 bases at V and 0 bases at J, leaving 6 bases unmatched. This CDR3 has 17 amino acids. This CDR3 is CASSLLTSGTSTDTQYF. CDR3 DNA: TGTGCCAGCTCACTCCTGACTAGCGGGACCAGCACAGATACGCAGTATTTT.

The chain is built from TRBV5-5 and TRBJ2-7; 7 bases are shared with TRBD1. Trimming removed 5 bases from V and 5 bases from J; junction bases left unmatched: 13. Per germline, CDR1 SGHKS and CDR2 YYEKEE (reference sequence). This CDR3 region has 15 residues. CDR3 residues: CASSWPGQRGNEQYF. The CDR3 DNA follows: TGTGCCAGCAGTTGGCCGGGACAGCGAGGAAACGAGCAGTACTTC.

DNA for the CDR3: TGTGCCAGCAGTCCACCACCGGGACTAGCGGGAGGGCAGGATACGCAGTATTTT. This translates into CASSPPPGLAGGQDTQYF. This chain uses TRBV28 with TRBJ2-3; 16 bases are a match to TRBD2. This CDR3 spans 18 amino acids. J gave up 6 bases and V 5 bases, and 11 bases lay outside the gene matches. CDR1 and CDR2 (germline): MDHEN, SYDVKM. Full variable domain (missing parts from reference TRBV28 and TRBJ2-3): DVKVTQSSRYLVKRTGEKVFLECVQDMDHENMFWYRQDPGLGLRLIYFSYDVKMKEKGDIPEGYSVSREKKERFSLILESASTNQTSMYLCASSPPPGLAGGQDTQYFGPGTRLTVL.

The chain recombines TRBV5-4 with TRBJ2-7; no definite D call. The CDR3 covers 14 residues. V lost 3 bases and J lost 3, with 13 bases in between. Germline V gene data show CDR1 as SGHNT and CDR2 as YYREEE (reference sequence). CDR3 DNA sequence: TGTGCCAGCAGCTCACGACTGGGCGGCTACGAGCAGTACTTC. Translation: CASSSRLGGYEQYF.

The CDR3 region has the DNA TGTGCCAGCAGCGCGGGAATGCAGGGGACAGGGGGCCCCTCTGGGGCCAACGTCCTGACTTTC. Translated: CASSAGMQGTGGPSGANVLTF. This chain uses TRBV9 with TRBJ2-6, with TRBD1 matching over 12 bases. Trimming took 3 bases from V and 0 from J; bases not matched to a gene: 13. This CDR3 contains 21 residues. The germline V gene has CDR1 SGDLS and CDR2 YYNGEE.

V and J are TRBV2 and TRBJ2-7; possible D gene TRBD2, 6 bases. This CDR3 contains 15 residues. The V end was cut by 3 bases, the J end by 6 bases, with 18 bases between. Per germline, CDR1 SNHLY and CDR2 FYNNEI. The CDR3 sequence is CASSESQGGYGEQYF. The CDR3 DNA sequence: TGTGCCAGCAGTGAGAGCCAGGGAGGCTACGGCGAGCAGTACTTC. The variable domain in full, completed from reference TRBV2 and TRBJ2-7, reads EPEVTQTPSHQVTQMGQEVILRCVPISNHLYFYWYRQILGQKVEFLVSFYNNEISEKSEIFDDQFSVERPDGSNFTLKIRSTKLEDSAMYFCASSESQGGYGEQYFGPGTRLTVT.

V is TRBV7-9 and J is TRBJ1-6; tentative D call: TRBD1 (5 bases). V was pared by 5 bases and J by 5 bases, with 19 bases between. The length of the CDR3 is 17 residues. Germline CDR1 SEHNR, CDR2 FQNEAQ (reference sequence). CDR3 in amino acids: CASSPLGGAQNNSPLHF. The CDR3 DNA sequence: TGTGCCAGCAGCCCCCTGGGAGGGGCACAGAATAATTCACCCCTCCACTTT.

V is TRBV4-3 and J is TRBJ1-2; D is ambiguous. The ends were cut back, 0 bases at V and 5 bases at J, with 7 bases in the middle. The germline V gene encodes CDR1 LGHNA and CDR2 YSLEER. The CDR3 loop spans 13 amino acids. Written as DNA, the CDR3 is TGCGCCAGCAGCCAAGATCCCCGGTATGGCTACACCTTC. Protein sequence: CASSQDPRYGYTF.

The chain employs TRBV25-1 and TRBJ2-1; 11 nucleotides align to TRBD2. Germline values: CDR1 MGHDK, CDR2 SYGVNS. V was pared by 6 bases and J by 5 bases, with 12 bases of the junction left unmatched. The CDR3 length is 17 residues. The CDR3 reads CASSPPTSGTYDNEQFF. CDR3 sequence (DNA): TGTGCCAGCAGCCCACCGACTAGCGGGACATATGACAATGAGCAGTTCTTC.

CDR3 sequence: CASSEEGQFRMGNTIYF. CDR3 in DNA: TGTGCCAGCAGTGAAGAGGGACAGTTTCGGATGGGAAACACCATATATTTT. This chain connects TRBV6-1 to TRBJ1-3, with 7 bases lining up with TRBD1. The V gene's germline CDR1 is MNHNS and CDR2 SASEGT. The V segment lost 1 base and the J segment 4 bases; nucleotides outside the gene matches: 10. The CDR3 is made up of 17 amino acids.

This clone has more than one count but fewer than ten. J is TRBJ1-2 and V is TRBV7-6; TRBD1 agrees at 8 bases. V was clipped by 5 bases and J by 4 bases; unmatched bases: 9. The CDR3 extends over 15 amino acids. In germline, CDR1 is SGHVS, CDR2 FNYEAQ. The CDR3 nucleotides are TGTGCCAGCAGCCCCTACAGGGGGATTGTCTATGGCTACACCTTC. Its protein product is CASSPYRGIVYGYTF.

This sequence joins TRBV19 and TRBJ1-4, with D possibly being TRBD1 (5 bases). The germline V gene has CDR1 LNHDA and CDR2 SQIVND (reference sequence). The CDR3 is 15 residues long. Deletions cut 3 bases from V and 8 bases from J, with 16 bases between. The CDR3 sequence: CASSILRTGGEKLFF. Written as DNA, the CDR3 is TGTGCCAGTAGTATTCTAAGAACAGGAGGGGAAAAACTGTTTTTT.

This chain links TRBV6-5 with TRBJ2-3, with 8 bases that match TRBD2. The CDR3 contains 14 residues. Germline V CDR1 and CDR2: MNHEY, SVGAGI. V was clipped by 10 bases and J by 1 base; unmatched bases: 7. The CDR3 region has the DNA TGTGCCACCACTCGGGGGGGCCGCACAGATACGCAGTATTTT. This encodes CATTRGGRTDTQYF.

Concerning this clone: In the same sample, other DNA sequences code for this CDR3. This sequence joins TRBV7-3 and TRBJ2-2; D gene unclear. The CDR3 is 13 residues long. Per germline, CDR1 SGHTA and CDR2 FQGTGA. V lost 1 base to trimming and J lost 2 bases, with 2 bases between them. The CDR3 loop is CASSLKNTGELFF. For the CDR3, the DNA is TGTGCCAGCAGCTTAAAAAACACCGGGGAGCTGTTTTTT.

This clone was seen a single time. The V call is TRBV7-2, the J call TRBJ2-1, with a weak D call TRBD1 (7 bases). CDR3 size: 14 residues. From germline, CDR1 is SGHTA and CDR2 FQGNSA. The V end was cut by 6 bases, the J end by 7 bases, with 16 bases between. This CDR3 is CASREAGGRNEQFF. The CDR3 nucleotides are TGTGCCAGCAGGGAGGCAGGGGGGCGGAATGAGCAGTTCTTC.

The J gene is TRBJ2-1, the V gene TRBV28; 12 bases align to TRBD2. CDR1 and CDR2 from the germline V gene are MDHEN and SYDVKM. Trimming cost V 1 base and J 9 bases; bases outside gene matches: 7. This CDR3 is built from 16 residues. The CDR3 nucleotides read TGTGCCAGCAGTTTATTGCGTCTAGCGGGAGGGATTGAGCAGTTCTTC. Its protein product is CASSLLRLAGGIEQFF.

The CDR3 nucleotides read TGTGCCAGCAGCCCAGGACTAGCGGGAGGGCCCCAAGAGACCCAGTACTTC. Residues: CASSPGLAGGPQETQYF. The rearrangement links TRBV9 to TRBJ2-5, with 15 bases aligning to TRBD2. The junction had 5 bases not matched to a gene; V was cut back by 4 bases and J by 1 base. The germline CDR1 and CDR2 sequences are SGDLS and YYNGEE. The length of the CDR3 is 17 residues.

The V and J genes are TRBV27 and TRBJ2-3; D might be TRBD2 (6 bases). V was pared by 4 bases and J by 3 bases, with 17 bases between. The CDR3 runs to 16 residues. CDR1 is MNHEY and CDR2 is SMNVEV in the germline V gene (reference sequence). The CDR3 spells CASSYGSIRGTDTQYF. The CDR3 coding sequence is TGTGCCAGCAGTTACGGGAGTATACGTGGGACAGATACGCAGTATTTT.

V and J are TRBV7-2 and TRBJ2-7; maybe TRBD2 (5 bases). The V gene lost 3 bases and the J gene lost 3 bases, with 15 bases spanning the gap. This CDR3 has 15 residues. Germline CDR1 is SGHTA and CDR2 is FQGNSA. This CDR3 reads CASSFGAEGVYEQYF. In DNA form, the CDR3 reads TGTGCCAGCAGCTTTGGAGCAGAGGGTGTCTACGAGCAGTACTTC.